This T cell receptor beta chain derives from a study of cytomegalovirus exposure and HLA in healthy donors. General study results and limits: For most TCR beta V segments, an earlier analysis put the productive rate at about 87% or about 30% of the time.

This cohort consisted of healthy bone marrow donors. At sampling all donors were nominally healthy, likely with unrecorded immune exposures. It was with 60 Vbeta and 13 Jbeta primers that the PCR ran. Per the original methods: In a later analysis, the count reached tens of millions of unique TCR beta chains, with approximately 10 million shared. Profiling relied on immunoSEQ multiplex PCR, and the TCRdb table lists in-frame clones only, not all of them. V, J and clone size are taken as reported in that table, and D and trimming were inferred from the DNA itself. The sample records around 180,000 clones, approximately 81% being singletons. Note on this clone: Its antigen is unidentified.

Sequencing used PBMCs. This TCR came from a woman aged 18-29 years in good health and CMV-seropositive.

This chain's CDR3 is CASRRDGGALEQYF. Here the CDR3 DNA reads TGTGCCAGCAGAAGGGACGGCGGGGCATTGGAGCAGTACTTC. The rearrangement joins TRBV6-1 to TRBJ2-7; the D gene is possibly TRBD2 (6 bases). The CDR3 runs 14 residues. V gave up 6 bases and J gave up 7 bases, with 19 bases separating them. Germline V gene lookup returns CDR1 MNHNS and CDR2 SASEGT.